This T cell receptor (beta chain) was obtained from a study of blood T cell repertoires in COVID-19. Original handling: Reference gene primer amplification gave estimated nucleated cell counts. Method: immunoSEQ multiplex PCR; TCRdb's copy keeps in-frame clones and lacks some. Clone size and the V and J calls come from that table; the DNA yielded D and trimming. The sample comprises some 70,000 clones, roughly four fifths of which are singletons, and 4.5% to 5.5% rests with the top ten. CDR1 and CDR2 from the germline V gene are MNHEY and SMNVEV (reference sequence). The J segment lost 9 bases and the V segment lost 4 bases, leaving 9 bases of the junction unmatched. CDR3 length: 15 residues.

The sequence was obtained from a woman aged 55-69 years with acute or convalescent COVID-19. The chain carries TRBV27 and TRBJ1-6; TRBD1 matches at 7 bases. The sample was peripheral blood. The CDR3 sequence is CASSSSGSGGSPLHF. In DNA, the CDR3 is TGTGCCAGCAGTTCTTCAGGGTCAGGGGGTTCACCCCTCCACTTT.